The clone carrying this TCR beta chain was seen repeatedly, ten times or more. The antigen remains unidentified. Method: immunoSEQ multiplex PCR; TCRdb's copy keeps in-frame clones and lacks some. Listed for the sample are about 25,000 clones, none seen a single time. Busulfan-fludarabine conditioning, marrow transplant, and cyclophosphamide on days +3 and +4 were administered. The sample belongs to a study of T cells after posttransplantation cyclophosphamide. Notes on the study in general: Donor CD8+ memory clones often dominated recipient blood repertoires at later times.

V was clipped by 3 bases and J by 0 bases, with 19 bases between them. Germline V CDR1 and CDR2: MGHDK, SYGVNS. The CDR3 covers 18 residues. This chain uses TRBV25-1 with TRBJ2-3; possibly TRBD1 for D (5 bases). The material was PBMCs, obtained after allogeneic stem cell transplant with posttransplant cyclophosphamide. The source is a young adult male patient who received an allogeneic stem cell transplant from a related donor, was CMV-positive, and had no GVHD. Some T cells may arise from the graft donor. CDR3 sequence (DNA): TGTGCCAGCAGTGATTCGCTGACCGGACATGATAGCACAGATACGCAGTATTTT. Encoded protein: CASSDSLTGHDSTDTQYF.